The 26 T cell receptor beta chains given below trace back to one sample, sequenced in a study of OX40 agonist ivuxolimab in advanced cancers. Sequencing was performed with immunoSEQ multiplex PCR; in TCRdb, only in-frame clones are kept and a portion is missing. The table lists about 84,000 clones, roughly 89% of them singletons. The input for sequencing was CD4+ or CD8+ T cells sorted from blood, taken in a trial of the OX40 agonist ivuxolimab. Receptors originate from an adult with an advanced solid tumor such as melanoma, head and neck, liver or kidney cancer.

This clone was recorded once. The rearrangement uses TRBV15 and TRBJ1-1; TRBD1 matches at 9 bases. V trimming: 3 bases; J trimming: 1 base; junction bases outside the gene matches: 12. The CDR3 is 18 amino acids. The germline CDR1 and CDR2 sequences are LNHNV and YYDKDF (reference sequence). CDR3 DNA sequence: TGTGCCACCAGCAGTCGACAGGGGGGGACTGGACGGAACACTGAAGCTTTCTTT. Its protein product is CATSSRQGGTGRNTEAFF.

The gene calls are TRBV5-4 and TRBJ2-5, with 9 positions matching TRBD1. V lost 4 bases to trimming and J lost 3 bases; unmatched junction nucleotides: 1. Germline lookup yields CDR1 SGHNT and CDR2 YYREEE (reference sequence). The CDR3 consists of 13 residues. The CDR3 is CASSRDREETQYF. CDR3 DNA: TGTGCCAGCAGCCGGGACAGGGAAGAGACCCAGTACTTC.

This chain links TRBV7-3 with TRBJ1-2; D not resolved. V was shortened by 5 bases and J by 2 bases, with 12 bases between the two germline ends. This CDR3 is 14 amino acids long. Germline values: CDR1 SGHTA, CDR2 FQGTGA. This chain's CDR3 is CASSAGLGNYGYTF. In nucleotides, the CDR3 is TGTGCCAGCAGCGCGGGTTTGGGGAACTATGGCTACACCTTC.

The V call is TRBV18, the J call TRBJ1-5, with D perhaps TRBD1 (6 bases). The germline V gene encodes CDR1 KGHSH and CDR2 LQKENI. V lost 6 bases and J 14 bases, leaving 23 bases between the germline ends. The CDR3 has 14 residues. In DNA, the CDR3 is TGTGCCAGCTCGCTACAGGGCGGCGGGGTAGATAAGCATTTT. It specifies CASSLQGGGVDKHF.

The rearrangement joins TRBV7-2 to TRBJ1-4; 7 positions match TRBD1. CDR3 length: 15 residues. The germline CDR1 and CDR2 sequences are SGHTA and FQGNSA. J was trimmed by 3 bases and V by 5 bases; bases with no gene match: 6. CDR3 bases: TGTGCCAGCAGCGCAGACAGGGTAGCTAATGAAAAACTGTTTTTT. It encodes CASSADRVANEKLFF.

The V and J genes are TRBV2 and TRBJ2-2; D unresolved. Per the germline V gene, CDR1 is SNHLY and CDR2 is FYNNEI. V lost 1 base and J lost 0, with 9 bases in between. The CDR3 extends over 16 amino acids. CDR3 coding DNA: TGTGCCAGCAGTGAAGGAAGGGTAACGAACACCGGGGAGCTGTTTTTT. It is translated as CASSEGRVTNTGELFF.

CDR3 residues: CASSEPVGSSYNSPLHF. DNA for the CDR3: TGCGCCAGCAGTGAACCGGTGGGGAGCTCCTATAATTCACCCCTCCACTTT. The chain employs TRBV10-2 and TRBJ1-6; D remains unclear. CDR3 size: 17 residues. Trimming took 3 bases from V and 0 from J, leaving 12 bases between them. The germline V gene encodes CDR1 WSHSY and CDR2 SAAADI.

The chain links TRBV10-1 to TRBJ2-3; 9 positions match TRBD2. Trimming cost V 4 bases and J 2 bases; bases outside gene matches: 4. This CDR3 is 15 amino acids long. Germline values: CDR1 WNHNN, CDR2 SYGVQD (reference sequence). The CDR3 region has the DNA TGCGCCAGCAGTGCGGCTAGCGGGAACACAGATACGCAGTATTTT. This codes for CASSAASGNTDTQYF.

The chain is built from TRBV5-1 and TRBJ2-2; TRBD2 agrees at 7 bases. This CDR3 is built from 14 residues. The J segment lost 2 bases and the V segment lost 5 bases, leaving 3 bases of the junction unmatched. CDR1 SGHRS and CDR2 YFSETQ come from the germline V gene. The CDR3 DNA reads TGCGCCAGCAGAAGACTAGCTAACACCGGGGAGCTGTTTTTT. Translating it yields CASRRLANTGELFF.

The gene calls are TRBV6-6 and TRBJ1-2; 8 nucleotides align to TRBD1. The CDR3 consists of 14 residues. V was pared by 5 bases and J by 6 bases, with 8 bases of the junction left unmatched. Germline CDR1 reads MNHNY; CDR2 reads SVGAGI (reference sequence). CDR3: CASSPRTGYHGYTF. CDR3 in DNA: TGTGCCAGCAGTCCCAGGACAGGGTATCATGGCTACACCTTC.

This sequence joins TRBV10-1 and TRBJ2-5; D perhaps matches TRBD2 (5 bases). CDR1 and CDR2 (germline): WNHNN, SYGVQD (reference sequence). Between the trimmed V and J ends, which lost 2 bases and 5 bases, there was a span of 15 bases. This CDR3 has 15 residues. The CDR3 coding sequence is TGCGCCAGCAGTGAGAGTCGAGGAGGTTGGGAGACCCAGTACTTC. Its protein is CASSESRGGWETQYF.

V usage is TRBV2 and J usage is TRBJ2-6, with D uncertain. Per germline, CDR1 SNHLY and CDR2 FYNNEI. The CDR3 contains 14 residues. V dropped 8 bases and J dropped 0 bases, with 8 bases sitting between them. CDR3 in amino acids: CASVFFSGANVLTF. The CDR3 nucleotides are TGTGCCAGCGTATTCTTCTCTGGGGCCAACGTCCTGACTTTC.

The V and J genes are TRBV5-4 and TRBJ1-2; 7 nucleotides match TRBD1. With 5 bases clipped from V and 8 bases from J, the junction kept 9 bases outside the gene matches. Looked up from germline, CDR1 is SGHNT and CDR2 is YYREEE (reference sequence). The CDR3 covers 13 residues. The CDR3 sequence is CASRSAGGSGYTF. The CDR3 nucleotides read TGTGCCAGCAGATCGGCAGGGGGAAGCGGCTACACCTTC.

The chain has TRBV4-1 and TRBJ2-1; 7 nucleotides line up with TRBD2. Trimming removed 3 bases from V and 7 bases from J; junction bases left unmatched: 9. The germline gives CDR1 MGHRA, CDR2 YSYEKL. The CDR3 sequence is 15 residues long. This CDR3 is CASSHPTSRSNEQFF. As DNA, the CDR3 is TGCGCCAGCAGCCACCCGACTAGCAGGTCGAATGAGCAGTTCTTC.

The genes are TRBV19 and TRBJ1-5, with 7 bases matching TRBD1. V lost 5 bases, J lost 9 bases, and 13 bases stayed unmatched. The germline CDR1 and CDR2 sequences are LNHDA and SQIVND (reference sequence). The CDR3 extends over 15 amino acids. CDR3 bases: TGTGCCAGTAGTCGACAGGGACCCCTGGATCGGCCCCAGCATTTT. This gives the protein CASSRQGPLDRPQHF.

The genes are TRBV7-8 and TRBJ2-5, with 8 bases identical to TRBD2. Germline assignment: CDR1 SGHVS and CDR2 FQNEAQ. The CDR3 extends over 16 amino acids. V shed 6 bases and J 4 bases; nucleotides not matched to a gene: 13. This CDR3 is CASRDEGGGPRETQYF. DNA for the CDR3: TGTGCCAGCAGGGATGAGGGCGGGGGGCCAAGAGAGACCCAGTACTTC.

The J gene is TRBJ2-1, the V gene TRBV27; 8 nucleotides align to TRBD2. CDR3 length: 15 residues. Trimming took 6 bases from V and 6 from J; bases not matched to a gene: 10. Germline V gene lookup returns CDR1 MNHEY and CDR2 SMNVEV (reference sequence). The CDR3 sequence: CASSKLAVRGNEQFF. CDR3 DNA sequence: TGTGCCAGCAGCAAACTAGCGGTCCGGGGCAATGAGCAGTTCTTC.

The rearrangement joins TRBV6-1 to TRBJ2-1; 7 bases align to TRBD1. CDR1 and CDR2 (germline): MNHNS, SASEGT. This CDR3 has 19 residues. After removal of 4 bases from V and 4 bases from J, the junction contained 19 bases not matched to a gene. For the CDR3, the DNA is TGTGCCAGCAGTGGACCGACAGGGCGGGTTAGAGCTGGGTACAATGAGCAGTTCTTC. Translation: CASSGPTGRVRAGYNEQFF.

This clone was observed a handful of times. V gene TRBV19 combines with J gene TRBJ2-2, with a tentative D call TRBD2 (5 bases). The V and J ends lost 3 bases and 6 bases respectively, with 11 bases between them. This CDR3 spans 14 amino acids. Germline V gene lookup returns CDR1 LNHDA and CDR2 SQIVND (reference sequence). CDR3 nucleotide sequence: TGTGCCAGTAGTATTGATGGAGGATCCGGGGAGCTGTTTTTT. It specifies CASSIDGGSGELFF.

The V gene is TRBV10-2, the J gene TRBJ1-2; the D is unclear. V dropped 4 bases and J dropped 2 bases, with 8 bases sitting between them. Germline CDR1 is WSHSY and CDR2 is SAAADI. The CDR3 contains 13 residues. CDR3 in DNA: TGCGCCAGCAGTGTTTTGGTGAACTATGGCTACACCTTC. Translating it yields CASSVLVNYGYTF.

The chain links TRBV27 to TRBJ1-1, with TRBD1 matching 7 bases. The J segment lost 3 bases and the V segment lost 2 bases, leaving 9 bases of the junction unmatched. The CDR3 sequence is 16 residues long. The germline V gene has CDR1 MNHEY and CDR2 SMNVEV (reference sequence). The CDR3 DNA follows: TGTGCCAGCAGTTTAGGGTTCAACAGGGGTCACACTGAAGCTTTCTTT. This encodes CASSLGFNRGHTEAFF.

V usage is TRBV21-1 and J usage is TRBJ2-5; the table calls TRBD1, which could not be checked here. TRBV21-1 is shown as a pseudogene. CDR3 length: 16 residues. The CDR3 loop reads CASSPRQGALWETQYF. The CDR3 coding sequence is TGTGCCAGCAGCCCCCGACAGGGGGCGCTTTGGGAGACCCAGTACTTC.

The genes are TRBV7-9 and TRBJ1-1; D is possibly TRBD1 (5 bases). The CDR3 loop spans 13 amino acids. Germline-derived CDR1 and CDR2 are SEHNR and FQNEAQ (reference sequence). The germline V and J ends were trimmed by 4 bases and 7 bases, with 13 bases remaining between them. The CDR3 DNA reads TGTGCCAGCAGCTATATTCGGGGCAATGAAGCTTTCTTT. Its translation is CASSYIRGNEAFF.

V is TRBV5-4 and J is TRBJ2-3; TRBD2 aligns across 10 bases. This CDR3 comprises 13 residues. Germline CDR1 SGHNT, CDR2 YYREEE (reference sequence). The CDR3 region has the DNA TGTGCTTCTAGCGGGGGCCCCCCAGATACGCAGTATTTT. This codes for CASSGGPPDTQYF.

The rearrangement joins TRBV5-1 to TRBJ2-2, with TRBD2 matching over 7 bases. The CDR3 spans 16 residues. The trim removed 0 bases at V and 2 bases at J, leaving 4 bases unmatched. Germline V gene sequence: CDR1 SGHRS, CDR2 YFSETQ. The CDR3 DNA is TGCGCCAGCAGCTTGGGCGGGGGTGACAACACCGGGGAGCTGTTTTTT. Its protein product is CASSLGGGDNTGELFF.

V and J are TRBV6-5 and TRBJ1-1; maybe TRBD1 (6 bases). The V gene's germline CDR1 is MNHEY and CDR2 SVGAGI. V gave up 10 bases and J gave up 0 bases, with 15 bases separating them. The CDR3 runs to 14 residues. CDR3 sequence reads: CATRTTGLNTEAFF. The CDR3 DNA is TGTGCCACTCGGACGACAGGATTGAACACTGAAGCTTTCTTT.